The source of this T cell receptor (beta chain) is a study of T cell responses to AZD1222 COVID-19 vaccine. Findings and caveats of the study: Only a handful of AZD1222 recipients, six or seven in all, had baseline seropositivity.

Method: immunoSEQ multiplex PCR; TCRdb's copy keeps in-frame clones and lacks some. The sample holds 80,000 or so clones, about 85% seen once. This CDR3 region has 15 residues. Germline V gene sequence: CDR1 SSHAT, CDR2 FNYEAQ (reference sequence). As for this clone: What it recognizes is unknown. A read error may produce the germline difference seen at one junction end.

The gene calls are TRBV7-7 and TRBJ2-5, with 7 bases lining up with TRBD2. This sample comprised peripheral blood, obtained on day 0 of AZD1222 vaccination. The source of this sequence is an adult in good health. Here the CDR3 reads CASSLRAAGLETQYF. As DNA, the CDR3 is TGTGCTAGCAGCTTAAGGGCAGCGGGGTTAGAGACCCAGTACTTC.